Presented here are 9 T cell receptor beta chains from one specimen sequenced in a study of tumor-infiltrating lymphocytes in primary liver carcinoma. The input was about 490 ng total RNA; TCR beta cDNA was made from it with a constant-region primer. Library construction for TCR beta comprised three nested multiplex PCR rounds performed with slightly modified ARM-PCR. Rounds one and two of PCR, each of 10 cycles, were primed with TRBV1-TRBV30 forward primers and a C-beta reverse primer. Each CDR3 protein gets one entry after TCRdb re-called the multiplex PCR reads with MiXCR. The sample lists around 54,000 distinct CDR3 sequences; about 80% were seen once. From around 18-30 mg of unsorted bulk tissue, DNA and RNA were co-extracted together. The specimen sequenced was liver tumor tissue from sampling region 2. Subset reported: tumor region T2, inferior pole. All receptors come from a man aged 35-49 years with primary liver carcinoma and hepatitis B virus infection.

About this clonotype itself: The germline gene is not matched at one end of the junction; a read error may be the cause. V usage is TRBV29-1 and J usage is TRBJ2-1, with D perhaps matching TRBD2 (5 bases). This CDR3 comprises 11 residues. CDR1 SQVTM and CDR2 ANQGSEA come from the germline V gene. The CDR3 DNA is TGCAGCGTCGATAGGAGGAATGAGCAGATCTTC. Translating gives CSVDRRNEQIF.

This chain uses TRBV12-3 or TRBV12-4 with TRBJ2-1, with a possible D match to TRBD2 (5 bases). Trimming took 0 bases from V and 8 from J, leaving 17 bases between them. The CDR3 totals 16 residues. In DNA, the CDR3 is TGTGCCAGCAGTTTAGCGAGAGGGCCTAGAGGGCATGAGCAGTTCTTC. This sequence encodes CASSLARGPRGHEQFF.

This clonotype was seen a handful of times. Since a much larger clone is just one base distant, this may be a read error. The V call is TRBV5-4, the J call TRBJ2-7; possibly TRBD2 for D (6 bases). The ends were cut back, 3 bases at V and 3 bases at J, with 7 bases in the middle. CDR1 and CDR2 from the germline V gene are SGHNT and YYREEE (reference sequence). The length of the CDR3 is 12 residues. CDR3 in DNA: TGTGCCAGCAGCTCGGGGGACTACGAGCAGTACTTC. It encodes CASSSGDYEQYF.

Details on this clonotype: This could be a read error, since a much larger clone is one nucleotide away. The V gene is TRBV2, the J gene TRBJ1-1, with 7 bases fitting TRBD1. CDR3 size: 14 residues. Germline values: CDR1 SNHLY, CDR2 FYNNEI. With V trimmed by 8 bases and J by 4 bases, 10 bases remained unmatched. The CDR3 region has the DNA TGTGCCAGCGAGGGACAGAGAGTGGGCACTGAAGCTTTCTTT. The encoded protein is CASEGQRVGTEAFF.

This clonotype occurred a few times. This may come from a read error, since a much larger clone is one base off. The chain links TRBV28 to TRBJ2-2; TRBD1 might be the D (5 bases). Germline assignment: CDR1 MDHEN and CDR2 SYDVKM. The CDR3 spans 16 residues. The chain's CDR3 is CASGFLTEPSPGELFF. The CDR3 DNA reads as TGTGCCAGCGGTTTCCTGACAGAACCTTCACCGGGGGAGCTGTTTTTT.

By frequency in the sample, this clonotype is medium-sized (0.01 to 0.1%). V is TRBV11-2 and J is TRBJ2-7, with D possibly matching TRBD1 (5 bases). CDR3 length: 14 residues. CDR1 SGHAT and CDR2 FQNNGV come from the germline V gene. The ends were cut back, 8 bases at V and 9 bases at J, with 23 bases in the middle. The CDR3 reads CASSWSDNLRGQYF. The CDR3 DNA reads TGTGCCAGCTCATGGTCGGACAATCTACGAGGGCAGTACTTC.

This clonotype was detected only once. At one end, the junction sequence differs from germline, possibly due to a read error. DNA of the CDR3: TGTGCCAGCAACTTCCCGACATGGATGGTCTCCGGGGAGCTGTATTTT. Its protein product is CASNFPTWMVSGELYF. This chain joins TRBV11-2 and TRBJ2-2, with D perhaps TRBD2 (5 bases). Germline CDR1 SGHAT, CDR2 FQNNGV. The CDR3 is made up of 16 amino acids. The variable domain in full, with the rest retrieved from reference TRBV11-2 and TRBJ2-2, is EAGVAQSPRYKIIEKRQSVAFWCNPISGHATLYWYQQILGQGPKLLIQFQNNGVVDDSQLPKDRFSAERLKGVDSTLKIQPAKLEDSAVYLCASNFPTWMVSGELYFGEGSRLTVL.

This clonotype was observed at least ten times. The rearrangement joins TRBV10-2 to TRBJ2-1; no clear D gene. Deletions cut 6 bases from V and 7 bases from J, with 19 bases between. The CDR3 contains 15 residues. CDR1 is WSHSY and CDR2 is SAAADI in the germline V gene. DNA of the CDR3: TGCGCCAGCAGCCGATATTCCGGAACCTCGAATGAGCAGTTCTTC. Protein sequence: CASSRYSGTSNEQFF.

Worth noting for this clonotype: At one of its ends the junction is not consistent with the germline gene, which may arise from a read error. CDR3 sequence: CASSYSSGEHYEQYF. In DNA form, the CDR3 reads TGTGCAAGCAGTTACTCTAGCGGGGAACACTACGAGCAGTACTTC. The chain carries TRBV6-5 and TRBJ2-7; 9 nucleotides agree with TRBD2. In germline, CDR1 is MNHEY, CDR2 SVGAGI. This CDR3 is built from 15 residues.